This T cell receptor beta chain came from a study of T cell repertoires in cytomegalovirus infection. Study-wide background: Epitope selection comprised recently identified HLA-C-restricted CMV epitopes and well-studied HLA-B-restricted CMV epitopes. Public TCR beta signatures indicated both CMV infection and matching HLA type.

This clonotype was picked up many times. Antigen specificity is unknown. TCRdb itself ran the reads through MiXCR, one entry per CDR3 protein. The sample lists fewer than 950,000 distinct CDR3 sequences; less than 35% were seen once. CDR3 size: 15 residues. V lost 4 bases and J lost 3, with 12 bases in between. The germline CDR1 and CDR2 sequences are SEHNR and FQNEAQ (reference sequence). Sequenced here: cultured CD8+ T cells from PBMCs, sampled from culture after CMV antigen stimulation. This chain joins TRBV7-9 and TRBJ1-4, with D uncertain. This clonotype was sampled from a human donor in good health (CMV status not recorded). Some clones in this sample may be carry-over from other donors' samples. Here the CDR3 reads CASSSDPRANEKLFF. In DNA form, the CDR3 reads TGTGCCAGCAGCTCCGACCCTCGGGCTAATGAAAAACTGTTTTTT.